The 10 T cell receptor beta chains listed next were all sequenced from one sample in a study of blood T cell repertoires in COVID-19. Measured with immunoSEQ multiplex PCR; TCRdb has only the in-frame clones, and not every one. The table has about 200,000 clones, approximately 90% seen once. Sequenced: peripheral blood. Source of these receptors: a man in his forties or fifties with acute or convalescent COVID-19.

The V gene is TRBV19, the J gene TRBJ1-4; a weak D match, TRBD1 (6 bases). V lost 7 bases, J lost 8 bases, and 20 bases lay in between. The CDR3 is 15 amino acids. CDR1 and CDR2 (germline): LNHDA, SQIVND (reference sequence). CDR3 protein: CASMGWGQGAEKLFF. Here the CDR3 DNA reads TGTGCCAGTATGGGCTGGGGACAAGGGGCGGAAAAACTGTTTTTT. Using reference TRBV19 and TRBJ1-4 for the parts outside the CDR3, the full variable domain is DGGITQSPKYLFRKEGQNVTLSCEQNLNHDAMYWYRQDPGQGLRLIYYSQIVNDFQKGDIAEGYSVSREKKESFPLTVTSAQKNPTAFYLCASMGWGQGAEKLFFGSGTQLSVL.

The gene calls are TRBV7-9 and TRBJ2-7, with 8 bases lining up with TRBD2. V was pared by 5 bases and J by 4 bases, with 4 bases of the junction left unmatched. The CDR3 runs to 13 residues. The germline gives CDR1 SEHNR, CDR2 FQNEAQ (reference sequence). CDR3 DNA sequence: TGTGCCAGCAGCCGGACTAGCCAGTACGAGCAGTACTTC. Residues: CASSRTSQYEQYF.

A few counts support this clone. The V and J genes are TRBV6-5 and TRBJ1-3; TRBD1 aligns across 9 bases. The CDR3 spans 16 residues. Germline trimming cut 0 bases from V and 0 bases from J; bases unmatched to any gene: 0. The V gene's germline CDR1 is MNHEY and CDR2 SVGAGI. As DNA, the CDR3 is TGTGCCAGCAGTTACTCGACAGGGGGCTCTGGAAACACCATATATTTT. Translation: CASSYSTGGSGNTIYF.

V usage is TRBV7-9 and J usage is TRBJ2-7; D perhaps matches TRBD1 (6 bases). CDR1 and CDR2 from the germline V gene are SEHNR and FQNEAQ (reference sequence). This CDR3 is 17 amino acids long. V gave up 4 bases and J gave up 4 bases, with 23 bases separating them. The CDR3 loop reads CASSSPEWAGVSYEQYF. The DNA for the CDR3 is TGTGCCAGCAGCTCTCCCGAGTGGGCAGGGGTTAGTTACGAGCAGTACTTC.

The chain combines TRBV5-1 with TRBJ1-1, with TRBD1 as a possible D gene (5 bases). This CDR3 comprises 13 residues. V lost 5 bases, J lost 2 bases, and 10 bases lay in between. Germline assignment: CDR1 SGHRS and CDR2 YFSETQ. The CDR3: CASRGQGNTEAFF. CDR3 coding DNA: TGCGCCAGCAGGGGTCAGGGTAACACTGAAGCTTTCTTT.

This chain connects TRBV19 to TRBJ1-2; no definite D call. Germline assignment: CDR1 LNHDA and CDR2 SQIVND (reference sequence). Between the trimmed V and J ends, which lost 4 bases and 4 bases, there was a span of 16 bases. This CDR3 region has 15 residues. The CDR3 nucleotides read TGTGCCAGTAGTAAAGACCGGGTTGGAGTCTATGGCTACACCTTC. This sequence encodes CASSKDRVGVYGYTF.

This rearrangement joins TRBV11-2 to TRBJ1-2; 9 bases align to TRBD1. Trimming removed 2 bases from V and 6 bases from J; junction bases left unmatched: 4. CDR1 SGHAT and CDR2 FQNNGV come from the germline V gene. The CDR3 loop spans 14 amino acids. This CDR3 is CASSLLTGGDGYTF. CDR3 nucleotide sequence: TGTGCCAGCAGCTTACTAACAGGGGGCGATGGCTACACCTTC.

V gene TRBV6-1 combines with J gene TRBJ1-1, with 7 nucleotides matching TRBD1. The junction had 6 bases not matched to a gene; V was cut back by 3 bases and J by 11 bases. This CDR3 contains 12 residues. CDR1 is MNHNS, CDR2 SASEGT, per germline. The CDR3, as DNA: TGTGCCAGCAGTGAGAGACAGGGACGGGCTTTCTTT. Translation gives CASSERQGRAFF.

J is TRBJ2-3 and V is TRBV5-6; 9 bases agree with TRBD1. The CDR3 has 15 residues. The junction had 10 bases not matched to a gene; V was cut back by 1 base and J by 10 bases. Germline lookup yields CDR1 SGHDT and CDR2 YYEEEE. The CDR3 is CASSLFTGGGWAQYF. The CDR3 coding sequence is TGTGCCAGCAGCTTGTTTACAGGGGGCGGGTGGGCGCAGTATTTT.

This chain uses TRBV6-6 with TRBJ1-1; TRBD1 might be the D (6 bases). CDR1 is MNHNY and CDR2 is SVGAGI in the germline V gene (reference sequence). Trimming pared 2 bases from V and 11 bases from J, leaving 21 bases between. This CDR3 is built from 15 residues. CDR3 nucleotides: TGTGCCAGCAGTTACCCCGATTTAGGGGGTAACGAGGCTTTCTTT. Its translation is CASSYPDLGGNEAFF.